The source of this TCR beta chain is a study of memory CD4+ T cells and cytomegalovirus serostatus. About the study: Healthy Belgian adult donors included about nine CMV-positive and 24 CMV-negative people.

Study-wide results and limits: About 40% of the roughly 150 known CMV-associated TCRbeta sequences appeared in CD4+ memory.

As to this clone: Its antigen is not identified.

This table comes from immunoSEQ multiplex PCR, and its TCRdb copy is limited to in-frame clones, with some not included. The sample shows 50,000 to 60,000 clones, 82% of them seen only once. Trimming took 2 bases from V and 2 from J; bases not matched to a gene: 15. This CDR3 comprises 17 residues. The germline V gene has CDR1 GTSNPN and CDR2 SVGIG (reference sequence). The sort gate was single viable CD3+CD4+CD8-CD45RO+ cells for memory CD4+ T cells. Serum IgG to CMV pp150, pp28, p38 and p52 defined serostatus. Total CD4+ T cells were enriched by CD4 positive selection. This TCR came from an adult in good health and CMV-seronegative. V is TRBV30 and J is TRBJ2-7; 7 bases are a match to TRBD2. Input material: memory CD4+ T cells from blood. As DNA, the CDR3 is TGTGCCTGGAGTCGGGACCCTGCGGGGACTACGACCTACGAGCAGTACTTC. It is translated as CAWSRDPAGTTTYEQYF.